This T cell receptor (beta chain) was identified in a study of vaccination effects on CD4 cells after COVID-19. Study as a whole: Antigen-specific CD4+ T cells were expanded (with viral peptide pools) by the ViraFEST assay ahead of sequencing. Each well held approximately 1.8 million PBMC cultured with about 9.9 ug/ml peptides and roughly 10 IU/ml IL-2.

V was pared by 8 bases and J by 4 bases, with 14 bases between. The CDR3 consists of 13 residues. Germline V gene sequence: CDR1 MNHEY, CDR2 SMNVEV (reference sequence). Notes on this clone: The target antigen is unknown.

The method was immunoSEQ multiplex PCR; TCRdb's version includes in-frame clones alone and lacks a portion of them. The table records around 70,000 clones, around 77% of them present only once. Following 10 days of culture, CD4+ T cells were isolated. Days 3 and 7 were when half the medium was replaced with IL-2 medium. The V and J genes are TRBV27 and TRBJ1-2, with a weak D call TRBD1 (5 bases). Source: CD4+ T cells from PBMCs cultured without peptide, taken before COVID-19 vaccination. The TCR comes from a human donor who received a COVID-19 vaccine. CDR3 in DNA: TGTGCCAGCCACCCGGCAGGGACCTATGGCTACACCTTC. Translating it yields CASHPAGTYGYTF.